Each of the 29 T cell receptor beta chains below was sequenced from the same sample in a study of beta chain features in type 1 diabetes. Expressed TCRB transcripts were sequenced because the entire RNA isolate underwent reverse transcription. The data were produced by immunoSEQ multiplex PCR, yet TCRdb's version contains in-frame clones alone and is incomplete. The sample lists a few hundred thousand clones; 16% were seen once. Notes on the study in general: The study found moderately but significantly shorter TCRB CDR3s in all four CD4+ subsets of Type 1 diabetes patients.

Their antigens remain unidentified. The sample taken for sequencing was naive CD4+ T cells from blood. Every receptor here comes from a man younger than 45 with type 1 diabetes.

This clone was counted between two and nine times. The chain employs TRBV4-3 and TRBJ2-1; perhaps TRBD1 as D (5 bases). CDR1 is LGHNA and CDR2 is YSLEER in the germline V gene. The V end was cut by 5 bases, the J end by 9 bases, with 14 bases between. The CDR3 length is 13 residues. As DNA, the CDR3 is TGCGCCAGCAGCGCTCGTTTAGGGGTTGAGCAGTTCTTC. It encodes CASSARLGVEQFF.

This clone turned up a few times. A junction end diverges from the germline sequence, so it may reflect a read error. The chain has TRBV14 and TRBJ2-7, with a possible D match to TRBD1 (5 bases). The CDR3 contains 13 residues. CDR1 SGHDN and CDR2 FVKESK come from the germline V gene. This CDR3 reads CASSPRSRGTQDF. The CDR3 region has the DNA TGTGCCAGCAGCCCTCGATCGAGAGGAACACAGGACTTC.

A few counts support this clone. This chain connects TRBV30 to TRBJ2-2; no reliable D call. The CDR3 has 13 residues. Between the trimmed V and J ends, which lost 1 base and 7 bases, there was a span of 10 bases. Germline lookup yields CDR1 GTSNPN and CDR2 SVGIG (reference sequence). The CDR3 loop reads CAWSAYRVGELFF. The DNA for the CDR3 is TGTGCCTGGAGTGCTTATCGGGTCGGGGAGCTGTTTTTT.

The CDR3 bases are TGTGCCAGCAGCTTGCGCGTCGGCACAGATACGCAGTATTTT. Translated: CASSLRVGTDTQYF. The chain couples TRBV7-8 to TRBJ2-3; D call uncertain. CDR1 and CDR2 (germline): SGHVS, FQNEAQ. V gave up 3 bases and J gave up 1 base, with 8 bases separating them. The CDR3 contains 14 residues.

Only a few counts were recorded for this clone. This sequence joins TRBV29-1 and TRBJ2-1, with 9 nucleotides matching TRBD1. Germline V CDR1 and CDR2: SQVTM, ANQGSEA. Trimming cost V 3 bases and J 12 bases; bases outside gene matches: 9. The CDR3 sequence is 13 residues long. CDR3 in DNA: TGCAGCGTTGATCGGACAGGGGTTCAGGCGCAGTTCTTC. It yields the protein CSVDRTGVQAQFF.

V is TRBV28 and J is TRBJ2-7; weak D call: TRBD2 (5 bases). The CDR3 is 13 residues long. Trimming stripped 5 bases from V and 3 bases from J, with 11 bases between. Germline V gene lookup returns CDR1 MDHEN and CDR2 SYDVKM. In DNA form, the CDR3 reads TGTGCCAGCAGTCCCGGGATCTACTACGAGCAGTACTTC. The encoded protein is CASSPGIYYEQYF.

This clone was counted a few times. In DNA form, the CDR3 reads TGTGCCAGCTCACCACCGCGAGCGGACAATGAGCAGTTCTTC. It translates to CASSPPRADNEQFF. This chain joins TRBV18 and TRBJ2-1; D possibly corresponds to TRBD2 (5 bases). The CDR3 covers 14 residues. Trimming removed 0 bases from V and 5 bases from J, with 8 bases in between. The germline V gene has CDR1 KGHSH and CDR2 LQKENI. The variable domain in full, completed from reference TRBV18 and TRBJ2-1, reads NAGVMQNPRHLVRRRGQEARLRCSPMKGHSHVYWYRQLPEEGLKFMVYLQKENIIDESGMPKERFSAEFPKEGPSILRIQQVVRGDSAAYFCASSPPRADNEQFFGPGTRLTVL.

Only a few counts were recorded for this clone. The rearrangement links TRBV4-1 to TRBJ2-3; D remains ambiguous. Germline loops: CDR1 MGHRA, CDR2 YSYEKL. The CDR3 totals 13 residues. The V gene lost 6 bases and the J gene lost 5 bases, with 12 bases spanning the gap. The CDR3 reads CASRRPDGDTQYF. As DNA, the CDR3 is TGCGCCAGCAGGAGACCCGACGGAGATACGCAGTATTTT.

In this sample, this clone turned up a few times. The rearrangement uses TRBV5-1 and TRBJ2-1; 9 bases align to TRBD1. From germline, CDR1 is SGHRS and CDR2 YFSETQ. With V trimmed by 3 bases and J by 3 bases, 1 base remained unmatched. The CDR3 spans 14 residues. CDR3 sequence reads: CASSWGQGYNEQFF. DNA for the CDR3: TGCGCCAGCAGCTGGGGACAGGGCTACAATGAGCAGTTCTTC. Together with reference TRBV5-1 and TRBJ2-1, the CDR3 gives the full variable domain: KAGVTQTPRYLIKTRGQQVTLSCSPISGHRSVSWYQQTPGQGLQFLFEYFSETQRNKGNFPGRFSGRQFSNSRSEMNVSTLELGDSALYLCASSWGQGYNEQFFGPGTRLTVL.

The V gene is TRBV11-2, the J gene TRBJ2-2, with unresolved D. The V end lost 9 bases, the J end lost 0 bases, and 14 bases lay between the germline ends. This CDR3 region has 15 residues. Germline V gene sequence: CDR1 SGHAT, CDR2 FQNNGV. CDR3 amino acids: CASRQGQANTGELFF. The CDR3 region has the DNA TGTGCCAGTCGACAAGGGCAGGCGAACACCGGGGAGCTGTTTTTT.

This clone occurred a few times. The chain couples TRBV7-2 to TRBJ2-6; 8 bases agree with TRBD1. V lost 7 bases, J lost 2 bases, and 4 bases stayed unmatched. Germline values: CDR1 SGHTA, CDR2 FQGNSA. The CDR3 is made up of 15 amino acids. DNA of the CDR3: TGTGCCAGCACAAACAGGGGGACTGGGGCCAACGTCCTGACTTTC. Encoded protein: CASTNRGTGANVLTF.

This clone has a handful of counts. Within the sample, other DNA sequences also encode this same CDR3. V is TRBV29-1 and J is TRBJ1-1; possibly TRBD1 for D (6 bases). The CDR3 runs 13 residues. In germline, CDR1 is SQVTM, CDR2 ANQGSEA. The V end lost 5 bases, the J end lost 0 bases, and 10 bases lay between the germline ends. The CDR3 is CSVRGQMNTEAFF. The CDR3 DNA reads TGCAGCGTTCGAGGACAGATGAACACTGAAGCTTTCTTT.

The chain has TRBV10-3 and TRBJ2-3; 7 nucleotides align to TRBD2. V dropped 10 bases and J dropped 1; count of bases not matched to a gene: 17. Germline-derived CDR1 and CDR2 are ENHRY and SYGVKD. The CDR3 contains 17 residues. CDR3 bases: TGTGCCACGACGGCGCAGGGTGGACTAGGCCGCACAGATACGCAGTATTTT. Its protein is CATTAQGGLGRTDTQYF.

This clone was picked up a small number of times. The genes are TRBV18 and TRBJ2-7, with 12 nucleotides matching TRBD2. The CDR3 is made up of 16 amino acids. The germline V gene has CDR1 KGHSH and CDR2 LQKENI. After removal of 3 bases from V and 2 bases from J, the junction contained 5 bases not matched to a gene. CDR3 amino acids: CASSPQGLAGPYEQYF. In DNA, the CDR3 is TGTGCCAGCTCACCTCAAGGACTAGCGGGACCCTACGAGCAGTACTTC.

This clone was seen a handful of times. The V and J genes are TRBV7-2 and TRBJ2-4; tentatively, D is TRBD2 (5 bases). Germline CDR1 and CDR2: SGHTA and FQGNSA. Between the trimmed V and J ends, which lost 3 bases and 7 bases, there was a span of 13 bases. This CDR3 is 14 amino acids long. CDR3 loop: CASSFFRDSNIQYF. The CDR3, as DNA: TGTGCCAGCAGCTTTTTCCGGGATAGTAACATTCAGTACTTC. Full variable domain (outside the CDR3, taken from reference TRBV7-2 and TRBJ2-4): GAGVSQSPSNKVTEKGKDVELRCDPISGHTALYWYRQSLGQGLEFLIYFQGNSAPDKSGLPSDRFSAERTGGSVSTLTIQRTQQEDSAVYLCASSFFRDSNIQYFGAGTRLSVL.

The chain joins TRBV7-2 to TRBJ2-7, with TRBD1 identical over 7 bases. The CDR3 runs to 14 residues. The trim removed 5 bases at V and 3 bases at J, leaving 7 bases unmatched. Germline V CDR1 and CDR2: SGHTA, FQGNSA. CDR3 sequence reads: CASSPRDSVYEQYF. The CDR3 nucleotides read TGTGCCAGCAGCCCCCGGGACAGTGTCTACGAGCAGTACTTC.

The chain links TRBV5-4 to TRBJ2-1, with 10 bases aligning to TRBD2. This CDR3 region has 15 residues. Germline CDR1 and CDR2: SGHNT and YYREEE (reference sequence). V lost 5 bases, J lost 2 bases, and 4 bases stayed unmatched. In nucleotides, the CDR3 is TGTGCCAGCAGGAAGACTAGCGGGCCCTACAATGAGCAGTTCTTC. Protein: CASRKTSGPYNEQFF.

The chain combines TRBV4-1 with TRBJ2-1; D is perhaps TRBD1 or TRBD2 (5 bases each). V lost 3 bases and J 4 bases, leaving 10 bases between the germline ends. CDR3 length equals 14 residues. CDR1 MGHRA and CDR2 YSYEKL come from the germline V gene. CDR3 DNA: TGCGCCAGCAGCCAGGGACCCATATACAATGAGCAGTTCTTC. Its translation: CASSQGPIYNEQFF.

This clone came up a few times. The CDR3 DNA reads as TGCGCCAGCGCCTGGACTAGCGGCAACTACAATGAGCAGTTCTTC. It specifies CASAWTSGNYNEQFF. The chain combines TRBV5-1 with TRBJ2-1, with 10 positions matching TRBD2. This CDR3 is 15 amino acids long. Trimming took 7 bases from V and 3 from J; bases not matched to a gene: 7. In germline, CDR1 is SGHRS, CDR2 YFSETQ.

This clone came up a few times. The chain joins TRBV5-1 to TRBJ2-3; D gene unclear. Germline V CDR1 and CDR2: SGHRS, YFSETQ. Trimming left V 4 bases short and J 0 bases short, with 9 bases between. The CDR3 spans 14 residues. CDR3 protein: CASSLRTSTDTQYF. In DNA, the CDR3 is TGCGCCAGCAGCCTCCGGACCAGCACAGATACGCAGTATTTT. Variable domain in full (rest from reference TRBV5-1 and TRBJ2-3): KAGVTQTPRYLIKTRGQQVTLSCSPISGHRSVSWYQQTPGQGLQFLFEYFSETQRNKGNFPGRFSGRQFSNSRSEMNVSTLELGDSALYLCASSLRTSTDTQYFGPGTRLTVL.

This chain uses TRBV4-1 with TRBJ2-3, with 8 positions matching TRBD2. Per the germline V gene, CDR1 is MGHRA and CDR2 is YSYEKL. The junction had 8 bases not matched to a gene; V was cut back by 0 bases and J by 3 bases. The length of the CDR3 is 17 residues. The CDR3 DNA sequence: TGCGCCAGCAGCCAAGATTACAGCGGGGGAGGGACAGATACGCAGTATTTT. This sequence encodes CASSQDYSGGGTDTQYF.

The chain combines TRBV29-1 with TRBJ2-1, with TRBD2 matching over 11 bases. Germline V gene lookup returns CDR1 SQVTM and CDR2 ANQGSEA. J lost 7 bases, V lost 7 bases, and 15 bases had no gene match. This CDR3 spans 16 amino acids. The CDR3 bases are TGCAGCGCCACCCCTTCACTAGCGGGAGACGAAAATGAGCAGTTCTTC. This encodes CSATPSLAGDENEQFF.

Turning to this clone: This same CDR3 is encoded by further DNA sequences in the sample. V usage is TRBV15 and J usage is TRBJ1-2; D remains unclear. Germline V gene sequence: CDR1 LNHNV, CDR2 YYDKDF (reference sequence). The CDR3 spans 12 residues. Trimming pared 0 bases from V and 8 bases from J, leaving 7 bases between. The DNA for the CDR3 is TGTGCCACCAGCAGAGATCGTGGGGGCTACACCTTC. Its translation is CATSRDRGGYTF.

In its sample, this clone was seen a few times. The chain employs TRBV6-1 and TRBJ2-1; D is possibly TRBD2 (6 bases). V was cut by 2 bases and J by 8 bases, with 10 bases left in between. Germline values: CDR1 MNHNS, CDR2 SASEGT. This CDR3 is 13 amino acids long. CDR3: CASSESWRDEQFF. CDR3 in DNA: TGTGCCAGCAGTGAAAGTTGGAGGGATGAGCAGTTCTTC.

This chain links TRBV30 with TRBJ2-7; tentative D call: TRBD2 (5 bases). The ends were cut back, 1 base at V and 0 bases at J, with 10 bases in the middle. This CDR3 is 14 amino acids long. From germline, CDR1 is GTSNPN and CDR2 SVGIG (reference sequence). This CDR3 is CAWSASGGSYEQYF. The CDR3 region has the DNA TGTGCCTGGAGTGCCTCCGGAGGCTCCTACGAGCAGTACTTC.

This clone was observed a few times. The gene calls are TRBV10-3 and TRBJ2-3; a possible D gene is TRBD1 (5 bases). The V end lost 4 bases, the J end lost 6 bases, and 11 bases lay between the germline ends. The CDR3 loop spans 13 amino acids. The germline V gene has CDR1 ENHRY and CDR2 SYGVKD. CDR3 DNA: TGTGCCATCAGTGGTGCAGGGTCGGATACGCAGTATTTT. Translation: CAISGAGSDTQYF.

The rearrangement links TRBV7-2 to TRBJ2-3; 11 bases align to TRBD2. The V gene end was trimmed by 5 bases and the J gene end by 2 bases; junction bases not matched to a gene: 3. The CDR3 is made up of 15 amino acids. The V gene's germline CDR1 is SGHTA and CDR2 FQGNSA. The CDR3 loop reads CASSAGLADTDTQYF. In DNA, the CDR3 is TGTGCCAGCAGCGCGGGACTAGCGGACACAGATACGCAGTATTTT. Using reference TRBV7-2 and TRBJ2-3 for the parts outside the CDR3, the full variable domain is GAGVSQSPSNKVTEKGKDVELRCDPISGHTALYWYRQSLGQGLEFLIYFQGNSAPDKSGLPSDRFSAERTGGSVSTLTIQRTQQEDSAVYLCASSAGLADTDTQYFGPGTRLTVL.

The chain couples TRBV9 to TRBJ2-3; 7 nucleotides align to TRBD1. V dropped 0 bases and J dropped 1; count of bases not matched to a gene: 2. The CDR3 contains 15 residues. Germline V gene data show CDR1 as SGDLS and CDR2 as YYNGEE. The CDR3, as DNA: TGTGCCAGCAGCGTAGGACAGGGCCGCACAGATACGCAGTATTTT. Translation gives CASSVGQGRTDTQYF.

This clone was counted a few times. The chain carries TRBV7-9 and TRBJ2-6, with D hard to call. V was shortened by 5 bases and J by 0 bases, with 8 bases between the two germline ends. The CDR3 totals 15 residues. Germline V CDR1 and CDR2: SEHNR, FQNEAQ (reference sequence). The CDR3 protein is CASSLSGSGANVLTF. DNA of the CDR3: TGTGCCAGCAGCCTCTCCGGCTCTGGGGCCAACGTCCTGACTTTC.